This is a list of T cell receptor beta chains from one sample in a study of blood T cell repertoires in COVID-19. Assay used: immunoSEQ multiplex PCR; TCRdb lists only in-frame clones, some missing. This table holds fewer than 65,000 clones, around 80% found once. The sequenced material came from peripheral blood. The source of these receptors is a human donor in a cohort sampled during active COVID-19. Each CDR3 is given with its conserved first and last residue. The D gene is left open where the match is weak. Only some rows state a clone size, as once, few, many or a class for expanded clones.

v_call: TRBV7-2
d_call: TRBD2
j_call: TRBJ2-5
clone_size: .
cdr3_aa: CAGKLAEKETQYF
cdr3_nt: TGTGCCGGAAAACTAGCGGAAAAAGAGACCCAGTACTTC

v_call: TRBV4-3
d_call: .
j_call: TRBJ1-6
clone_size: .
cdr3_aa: CASSPRGGGSPLHF
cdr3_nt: TGCGCCAGCAGCCCTAGGGGAGGAGGATCACCCCTCCACTTT

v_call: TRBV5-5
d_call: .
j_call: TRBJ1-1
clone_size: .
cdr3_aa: CASSFRPSRGGNTEAFF
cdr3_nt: TGTGCCAGCAGCTTTCGCCCCTCGAGGGGGGGGAACACTGAAGCTTTCTTT

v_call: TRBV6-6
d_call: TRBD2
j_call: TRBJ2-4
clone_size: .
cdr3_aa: CATTIGGGAKNIQYF
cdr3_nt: TGTGCCACCACAATTGGGGGGGGAGCCAAAAACATTCAGTACTTC

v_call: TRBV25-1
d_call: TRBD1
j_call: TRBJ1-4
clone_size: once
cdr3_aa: CAITDRVGSNEKLFF
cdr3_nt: TGTGCCATCACAGACAGGGTAGGGTCTAATGAAAAACTGTTTTTT

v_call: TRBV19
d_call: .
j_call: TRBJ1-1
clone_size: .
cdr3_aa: CASSISPIGQGLPEAFF
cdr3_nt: TGTGCCAGTAGTATCTCTCCGATTGGGCAGGGACTGCCTGAAGCTTTCTTT

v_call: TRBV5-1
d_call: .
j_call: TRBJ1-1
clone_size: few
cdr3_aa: CASSSGVGGEAFF
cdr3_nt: TGCGCCAGCAGCTCAGGGGTTGGTGGTGAAGCTTTCTTT

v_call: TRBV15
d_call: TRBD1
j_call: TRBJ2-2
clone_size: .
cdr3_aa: CATSGLQGAGGELFF
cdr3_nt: TGTGCCACCAGCGGACTACAGGGGGCTGGCGGGGAGCTGTTTTTT

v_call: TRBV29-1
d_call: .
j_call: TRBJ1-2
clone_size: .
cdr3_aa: CSVELYPQGEGLDYGYTF
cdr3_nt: TGCAGCGTTGAATTATACCCCCAGGGCGAAGGGTTGGACTATGGCTACACCTTC

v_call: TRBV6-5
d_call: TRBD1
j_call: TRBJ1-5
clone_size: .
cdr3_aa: CASSYSRTGRNQPQHF
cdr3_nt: TGTGCCAGCAGTTACTCGAGGACAGGGCGGAATCAGCCCCAGCATTTT

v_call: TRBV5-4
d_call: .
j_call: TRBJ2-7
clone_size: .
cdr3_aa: CASSSGISYEQYF
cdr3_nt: TGTGCCAGCAGCTCGGGGATCTCCTACGAGCAGTACTTC

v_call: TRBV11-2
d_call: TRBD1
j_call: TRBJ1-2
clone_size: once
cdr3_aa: CASSLGDSTANYGYTF
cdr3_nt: TGTGCCAGCAGCTTAGGGGACAGCACTGCTAACTATGGCTACACCTTC

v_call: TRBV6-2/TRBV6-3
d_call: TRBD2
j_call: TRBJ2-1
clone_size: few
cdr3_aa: CASSFPPLAGGPGDEQFF
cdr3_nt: TGTGCCAGCAGCTTCCCCCCGCTAGCGGGGGGCCCGGGAGATGAGCAGTTCTTC

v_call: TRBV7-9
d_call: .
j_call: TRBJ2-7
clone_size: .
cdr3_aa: CASRLSTDYEQYF
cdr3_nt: TGTGCCAGCAGACTTTCAACCGACTACGAGCAGTACTTC

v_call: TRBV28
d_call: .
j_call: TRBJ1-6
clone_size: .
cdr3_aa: CATLAGPYYNSPLHF
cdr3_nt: TGTGCCACCCTCGCAGGCCCCTATTATAATTCACCCCTCCACTTT

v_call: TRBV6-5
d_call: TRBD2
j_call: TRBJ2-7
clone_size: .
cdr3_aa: CASSYPRTSGGNEQYF
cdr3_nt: TGTGCCAGCAGTTACCCTCGGACTAGCGGGGGGAACGAGCAGTACTTC

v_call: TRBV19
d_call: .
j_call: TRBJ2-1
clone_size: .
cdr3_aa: CASSIDRVDEQFF
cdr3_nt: TGTGCCAGTAGTATAGACAGGGTTGATGAGCAGTTCTTC

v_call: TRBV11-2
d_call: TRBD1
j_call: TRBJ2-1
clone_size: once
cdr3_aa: CASSVSRAGGANEQFF
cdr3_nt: TGTGCCAGCAGCGTAAGTAGGGCAGGGGGTGCCAACGAGCAGTTCTTC

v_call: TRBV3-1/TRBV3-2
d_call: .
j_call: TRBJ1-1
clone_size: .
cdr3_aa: CASSQGSLSGAFF
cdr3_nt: TGTGCCAGCAGCCAGGGGTCACTCTCGGGGGCTTTCTTT

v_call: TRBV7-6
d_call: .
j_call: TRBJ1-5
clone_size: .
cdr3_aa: CASSLLVGRNSQPQHF
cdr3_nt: TGTGCCAGCAGCTTATTGGTGGGCCGAAATTCCCAGCCCCAGCATTTT

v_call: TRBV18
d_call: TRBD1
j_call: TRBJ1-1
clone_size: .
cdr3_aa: CASSPTTGTGIVRGAEAFF
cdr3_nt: TGTGCCAGCTCACCAACCACCGGGACAGGGATTGTACGCGGCGCTGAAGCTTTCTTT

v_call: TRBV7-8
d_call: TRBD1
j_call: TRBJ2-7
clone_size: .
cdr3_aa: CASSLFLGAGGEQYF
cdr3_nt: TGTGCCAGCAGCTTATTTTTGGGGGCAGGGGGCGAGCAGTACTTC

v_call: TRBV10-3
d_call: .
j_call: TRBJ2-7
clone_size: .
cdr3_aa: CAISESAQFSYEQYF
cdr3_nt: TGTGCCATCAGTGAGTCAGCACAGTTCTCCTACGAGCAGTACTTC

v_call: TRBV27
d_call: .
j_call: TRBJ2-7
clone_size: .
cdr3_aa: CASSFGYAYEQYF
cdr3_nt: TGTGCCAGCAGTTTCGGTTACGCCTACGAGCAGTACTTC

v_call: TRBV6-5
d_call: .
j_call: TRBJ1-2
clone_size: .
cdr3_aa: CASRPGGFYGYTF
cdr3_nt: TGTGCCAGCAGGCCCGGAGGGTTCTATGGCTACACCTTC

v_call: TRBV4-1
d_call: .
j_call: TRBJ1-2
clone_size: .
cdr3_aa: CASSQDPVRSGYTF
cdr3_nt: TGCGCCAGCAGCCAAGATCCGGTCAGGTCAGGGTACACCTTC

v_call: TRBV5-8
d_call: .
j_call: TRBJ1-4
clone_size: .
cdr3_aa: CASSLVRTATNEKLFF
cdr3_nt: TGTGCCAGCAGCTTGGTCAGGACTGCAACTAATGAAAAACTGTTTTTT

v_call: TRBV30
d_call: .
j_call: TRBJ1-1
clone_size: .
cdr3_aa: CAWRVNTEAFF
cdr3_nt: TGTGCCTGGCGCGTCAACACTGAAGCTTTCTTT

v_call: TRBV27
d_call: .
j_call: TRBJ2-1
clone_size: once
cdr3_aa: CASRPQGSSYNEQFF
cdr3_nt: TGTGCCAGCAGGCCCCAGGGGAGCTCCTACAATGAGCAGTTCTTC

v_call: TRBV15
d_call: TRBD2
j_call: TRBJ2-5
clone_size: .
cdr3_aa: CATTQRAGGGETQYF
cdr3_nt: TGTGCCACCACCCAACGAGCGGGAGGGGGAGAGACCCAGTACTTC

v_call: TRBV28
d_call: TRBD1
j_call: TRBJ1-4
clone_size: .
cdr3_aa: CASSLRTGGFNEKLFF
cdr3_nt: TGTGCCAGCAGTCTCCGGACAGGGGGCTTTAATGAAAAACTGTTTTTT

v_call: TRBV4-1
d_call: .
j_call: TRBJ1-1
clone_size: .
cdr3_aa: CASSQAPQGPGLITEAFF
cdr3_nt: TGCGCCAGCAGCCAAGCGCCCCAGGGTCCGGGACTCATCACTGAAGCTTTCTTT

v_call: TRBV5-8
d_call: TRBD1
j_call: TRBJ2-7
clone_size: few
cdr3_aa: CASSSFAAGTGRYEQYF
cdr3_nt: TGTGCCAGCAGCTCTTTCGCCGCCGGGACAGGGAGATACGAGCAGTACTTC

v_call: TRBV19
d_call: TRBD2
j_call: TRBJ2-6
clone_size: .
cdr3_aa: CASSPGGVGANVLTF
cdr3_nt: TGTGCCAGTAGCCCGGGGGGGGTTGGGGCCAACGTCCTGACTTTC

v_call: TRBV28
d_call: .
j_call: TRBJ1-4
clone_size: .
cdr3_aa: CASSWEGLGLFF
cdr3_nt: TGTGCCAGCAGTTGGGAGGGGTTAGGACTGTTTTTT

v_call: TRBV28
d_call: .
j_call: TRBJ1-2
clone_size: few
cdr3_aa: CASSKKGQIYGYTF
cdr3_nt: TGTGCCAGCAGTAAGAAAGGACAGATCTATGGCTACACCTTC

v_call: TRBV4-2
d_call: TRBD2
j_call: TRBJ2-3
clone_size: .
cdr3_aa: CASSQAGGATDTQYF
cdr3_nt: TGTGCCAGCAGCCAAGCGGGGGGGGCCACAGATACGCAGTATTTT

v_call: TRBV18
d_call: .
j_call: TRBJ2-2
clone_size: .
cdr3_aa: CASSPSGSTGELFF
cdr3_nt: TGTGCCAGCTCACCGTCAGGATCCACCGGGGAGCTGTTTTTT

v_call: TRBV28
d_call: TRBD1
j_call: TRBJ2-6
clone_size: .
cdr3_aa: CASRDQGAGANVLTF
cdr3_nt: TGTGCCAGCAGGGATCAGGGGGCTGGGGCCAACGTCCTGACTTTC

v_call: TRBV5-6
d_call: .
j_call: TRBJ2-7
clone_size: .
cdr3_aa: CASSSENQGYEQYF
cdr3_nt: TGTGCCAGCAGCTCGGAAAATCAGGGCTACGAGCAGTACTTC

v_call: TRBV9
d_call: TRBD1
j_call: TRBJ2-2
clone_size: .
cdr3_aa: CASEGTGGSGELFF
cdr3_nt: TGTGCCAGTGAGGGTACAGGGGGTTCCGGGGAGCTGTTTTTT

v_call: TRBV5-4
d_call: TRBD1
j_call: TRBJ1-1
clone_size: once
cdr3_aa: CASSRQGGNMNTEAFF
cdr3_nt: TGTGCCAGCAGCCGACAGGGGGGTAATATGAACACTGAAGCTTTCTTT

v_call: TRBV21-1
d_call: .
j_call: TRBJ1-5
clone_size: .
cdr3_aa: CASSLRARRPQHF
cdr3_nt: TGTGCCAGCAGCCTCAGGGCTCGGCGGCCCCAGCATTTT

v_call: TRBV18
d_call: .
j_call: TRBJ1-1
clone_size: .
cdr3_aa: CASSPPGLRGYTEAFF
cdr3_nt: TGTGCCAGCTCACCACCGGGACTTCGGGGATACACTGAAGCTTTCTTT

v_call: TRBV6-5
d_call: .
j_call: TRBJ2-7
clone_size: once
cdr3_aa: CASSYPSYSGIYEQYF
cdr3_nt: TGTGCCAGCAGTTACCCCTCGTACAGCGGTATCTACGAGCAGTACTTC

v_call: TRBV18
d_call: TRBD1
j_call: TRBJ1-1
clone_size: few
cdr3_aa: CASSPRTGTVNTEAFF
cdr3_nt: TGTGCCAGCTCACCAAGGACAGGGACCGTGAACACTGAAGCTTTCTTT

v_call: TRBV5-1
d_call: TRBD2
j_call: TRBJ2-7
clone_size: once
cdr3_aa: CASSLGTRSYEQYF
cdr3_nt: TGCGCCAGCAGCTTAGGGACTAGGAGCTACGAGCAGTACTTC

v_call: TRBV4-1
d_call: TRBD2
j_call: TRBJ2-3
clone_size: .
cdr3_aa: CASSQVLAGGSDTQYF
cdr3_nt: TGCGCCAGCAGCCAAGTACTAGCGGGGGGGTCAGATACGCAGTATTTT

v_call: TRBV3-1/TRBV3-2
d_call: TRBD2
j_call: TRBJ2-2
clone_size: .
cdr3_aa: CASSQGPGGAGELFF
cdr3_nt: TGTGCCAGCAGCCAAGGACCGGGGGGGGCCGGGGAGCTGTTTTTT

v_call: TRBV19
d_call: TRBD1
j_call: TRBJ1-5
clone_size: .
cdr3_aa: CASSTLGQISNQPQHF
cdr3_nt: TGTGCCAGTAGTACCCTGGGACAGATTAGCAATCAGCCCCAGCATTTT

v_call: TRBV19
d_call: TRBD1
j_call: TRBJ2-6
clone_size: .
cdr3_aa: CASSMGIGQGVPSGANVLTF
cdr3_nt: TGTGCCAGTAGTATGGGGATTGGACAGGGAGTCCCGTCTGGGGCCAACGTCCTGACTTTC

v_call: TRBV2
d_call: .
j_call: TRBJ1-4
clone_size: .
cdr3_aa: CASSGGSARRVF
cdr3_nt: TGTGCCAGCAGTGGGGGATCAGCCAGGAGGGTTTTT

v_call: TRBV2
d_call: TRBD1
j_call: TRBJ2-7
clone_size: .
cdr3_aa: CASSDPGQGIYEQYF
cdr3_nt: TGTGCCAGCAGTGACCCGGGACAGGGGATTTACGAGCAGTACTTC

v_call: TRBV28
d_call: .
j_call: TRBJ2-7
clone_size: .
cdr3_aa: CASSTTGNEQYF
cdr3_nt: TGTGCCAGCAGTACCACAGGGAACGAGCAGTACTTC

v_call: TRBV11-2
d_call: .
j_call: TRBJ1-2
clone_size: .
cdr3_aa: CASSLFRGDYGYTF
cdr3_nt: TGTGCCAGCAGCTTATTCCGGGGAGACTATGGCTACACCTTC